This TCR beta chain was sequenced in a study of T cell responses to AZD1222 COVID-19 vaccine (dated by TCRdb to the early 2020s). Background for the entire study: TCR sequencing covered about 230 trial participants: 200 to 220 given two doses of AZD1222 and 26 given two doses of MenACWY control vaccine. Trial participants were enrolled by age into subgroups of 18-55, 56-69 and 70-plus years, and around 140, 26 and 57 TCR-sequenced participants, respectively, were included in these subgroups.

The CDR3 regions of human TCRbeta chains were analyzed by immunosequencing. Regarding the original processing steps: Repertoire TCRs were matched against a reference library of SARS-CoV-2-specific TCRs generated with the MIRA antigen-specificity platform. Breadth meant the fraction of unique TCRs that were SARS-CoV-2-associated, whereas depth meant the fraction of total T cells that were SARS-CoV-2-associated. Each spike-specific TCR was assigned to its reactive spike region and to a CD4 or CD8 class using the MIRA data. Log10-transformed breadth and depth values were compared by one-way ANOVA with Sidak's multiple comparisons tests. The source is immuneACCESS, and TCRdb retained only in-frame sequences with V and J called. Part of the clones is not carried over; for the studies checked, unresolved V genes explain less than half of this, and the remainder is unexplained. Clone size and the V and J calls come from that table; the DNA yielded D and trimming. The sample table lists 75,000 to 95,000 clones, about nine tenths of them with a count of one. The leading ten clones occupy over 8% of the sample.

The sample's time point, from its label and the paper: about 28 days (+/-7) after the second vaccine dose. The sample's treatment or condition, from its label and the paper: meningococcal conjugate vaccine given as trial control. The vaccinee samples were drawn from two UK trials, COV001 and COV002, one of which was a single-blind randomized controlled phase 2/3 trial testing AZD1222 (ChAdOx1 nCoV-19) in healthy adults. For TCRbeta chain sequencing, PBMC samples from trial participants were taken at day 0 and at day 28 after the second dose. Worth noting for this clone: Its binding antigen is unknown. No per-base quality is available; no much larger clone lies one base away.

Including the terminal cysteine and phenylalanine, the CDR3 comprises 11 residues. Just CDR3 DNA is preserved here, 33 bases in frame from base 1. The germline V gene (reference sequence) supplies CDR1 DFQATT and CDR2 SNEGSKA. Trimming takes 3 bases from V and 3 bases from J, and the germline ends sit 5 bases apart. Results the study describes overall, beyond this receptor: Because no day 14 peak-response samples were available, repertoires were characterized only after the peak T cell response. Conclusions about previously exposed vaccinees are limited, since just a handful of AZD1222 recipients were seropositive for SARS-CoV-2 at baseline. The vaccine-associated CD4 TCRs covered the entire spike protein, and the dominant responses fell in regions 160-218 and 743-854. Participants were mostly white British, with more females than males. The authors suggested clonal diversity may have been underestimated. Nearly half of unique spike-specific TCRs reportedly recognized epitopes outside regions mutated in the B.1.351 and B.1.1.7 variants. The 56-69-year group was small, and its depth increase did not reach significance, likely because of low power. Spike-specific TCR breadth and depth rose significantly after two AZD1222 doses compared with day 0 and with MenACWY recipients.

In this chain, TRBV20-1 is recombined with TRBJ2-5; a confident D gene designation cannot be given. The sequencing here drew on peripheral blood, taken 28 days after the second dose of the MenACWY control vaccine. The source of this sequence is an adult who received the MenACWY meningococcal vaccine as a control. The DNA reads TGCAGTGCTAGGCGAGAAGAGACCCAGTACTTC. Its protein product is CSARREETQYF.